This T cell receptor beta chain was documented in a study of blood T cell repertoires in COVID-19. Study as a whole: Sites across the United States, Italy and Spain contributed samples from acute and convalescent COVID-19. PBMCs, B-cell-depleted T cells, or T cells provided the cDNA or gDNA that made up the material.

Germline values: CDR1 SGHRS, CDR2 YFSETQ. This CDR3 region has 15 residues. The V segment lost 6 bases and the J segment 4 bases; nucleotides outside the gene matches: 12. In the original workflow: Amplification of reference gene primers was used by the study to estimate nucleated cell counts. Generated by immunoSEQ multiplex PCR, the TCRdb table keeps only in-frame clones and is missing some. V and J calls and clone size are those listed in that table; D and trimming were worked out from the DNA. The sample carries tens of thousands of clones, approximately 86% recorded once. The chain employs TRBV5-1 and TRBJ2-5, with 7 positions matching TRBD2. Input material: peripheral blood. This TCR derives from a human donor in a cohort sampled during active COVID-19. CDR3 coding DNA: TGCGCCAGCATCCCTCTCGGGGAGGGCCGAGAGACCCAGTACTTC. It codes for CASIPLGEGRETQYF.